The clone carrying this T cell receptor beta chain was seen more than once but under ten times. Its antigen is currently unknown. The sample comes from a study of beta chain features in type 1 diabetes. The study's findings and limits: The analysis here could not establish whether HLA type shapes TCRB rearrangement. Insertions were fewer and deletions more numerous at VDJ junctions in type 1 diabetes patients. Researchers cautioned that cDNA sequencing could over-represent cells with high TCR expression.

CD45RO/CCR7/CD25/CD127/CD95/CD27 staining was used to isolate CD4+ naive, central memory, regulatory and stem cell-like memory cells by sorting. Sequenced material consisted of expressed TCRB transcripts (all of the isolated RNA was reverse transcribed). The protocol was immunoSEQ multiplex PCR, while the TCRdb copy is restricted to in-frame clones and leaves out a portion. The repertoire has around 300,000 clones, approximately 8% of them found once; the top ten carry 0.9% to 1.2%. The germline V and J ends were trimmed by 0 bases and 2 bases, with 12 bases remaining between them. This CDR3 is 16 amino acids long. Germline V gene sequence: CDR1 SGDLS, CDR2 YYNGEE.

The clonotype was recovered from a woman younger than 30 in good health. The chain employs TRBV9 and TRBJ2-1; no firm D call. The sequencing input was central memory CD4+ T cells from blood. For the CDR3, the DNA is TGTGCCAGCAGCGTAGGACTCTACGAAACCTACAATGAGCAGTTCTTC. This sequence encodes CASSVGLYETYNEQFF.